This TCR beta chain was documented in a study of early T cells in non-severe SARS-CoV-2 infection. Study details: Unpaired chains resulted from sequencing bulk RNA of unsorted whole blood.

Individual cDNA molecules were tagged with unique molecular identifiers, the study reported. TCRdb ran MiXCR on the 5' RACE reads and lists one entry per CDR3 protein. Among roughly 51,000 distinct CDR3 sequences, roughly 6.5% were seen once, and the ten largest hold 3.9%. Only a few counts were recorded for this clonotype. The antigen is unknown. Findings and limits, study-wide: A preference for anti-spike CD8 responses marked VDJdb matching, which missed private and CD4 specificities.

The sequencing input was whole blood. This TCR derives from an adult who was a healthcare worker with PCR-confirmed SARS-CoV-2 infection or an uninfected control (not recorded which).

CDR3 coding DNA: TGTGCCAGCAGCTTAAGTGGAATATCCTACAATGAGCAGTTCTTC. It yields the protein CASSLSGISYNEQFF. This chain connects TRBV11-2 to TRBJ2-1; D gene ambiguous. V shed 2 bases and J shed 1 base, with 9 bases lying between them. Germline V gene sequence: CDR1 SGHAT, CDR2 FQNNGV. The CDR3 spans 15 residues.